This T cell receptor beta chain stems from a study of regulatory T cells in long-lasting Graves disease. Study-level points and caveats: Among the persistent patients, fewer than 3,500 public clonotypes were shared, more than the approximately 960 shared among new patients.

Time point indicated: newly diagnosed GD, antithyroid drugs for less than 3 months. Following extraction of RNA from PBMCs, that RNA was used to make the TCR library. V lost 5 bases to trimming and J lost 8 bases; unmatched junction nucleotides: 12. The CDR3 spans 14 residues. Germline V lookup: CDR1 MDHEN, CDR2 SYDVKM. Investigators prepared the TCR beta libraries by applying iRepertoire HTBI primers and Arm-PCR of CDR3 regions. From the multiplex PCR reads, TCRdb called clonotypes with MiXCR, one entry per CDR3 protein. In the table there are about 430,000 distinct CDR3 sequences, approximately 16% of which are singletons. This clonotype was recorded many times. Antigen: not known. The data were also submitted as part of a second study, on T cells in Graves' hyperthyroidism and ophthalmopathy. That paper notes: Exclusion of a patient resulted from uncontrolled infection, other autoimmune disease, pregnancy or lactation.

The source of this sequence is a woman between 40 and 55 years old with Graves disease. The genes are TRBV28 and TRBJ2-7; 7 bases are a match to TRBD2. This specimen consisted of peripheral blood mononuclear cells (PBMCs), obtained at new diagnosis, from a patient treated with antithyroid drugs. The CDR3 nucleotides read TGTGCCAGCAGTCCTCCGGGGACTAAAAATCAGCAGTACTTC. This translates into CASSPPGTKNQQYF.